Given below is one T cell receptor (beta chain) in context. The source of the sample is a study of OX40 agonist ivuxolimab in advanced cancers. At the level of the study: It was ivuxolimab, an agonistic anti-OX40 (CD134) antibody, that patients were treated with. A history of anti-PD-1, anti-PD-L1 or anti-CTLA-4 therapy was acceptable, and around 36% had some. Three partial responders included one hepatocellular carcinoma patient and two cutaneous melanoma patients.

Only in-frame clones appear in the TCRdb table, and some are missing; sequencing was by immunoSEQ multiplex PCR. There are 150,000 to 190,000 clones in the sample; around 94% occur only once, and about 0.33% lies in the top ten. The CDR3 loop spans 15 amino acids. Germline CDR1 and CDR2: SGHTA and FQGNSA. The V and J ends lost 2 bases and 2 bases respectively, with 12 bases between them. The receptor was derived from an adult with an advanced solid tumor such as melanoma, head and neck, liver or kidney cancer. This sample comprised CD4+ or CD8+ T cells sorted from blood, obtained in a trial of the OX40 agonist ivuxolimab. V is TRBV7-2 and J is TRBJ1-2; D ambiguous. For the CDR3, the DNA is TGTGCCAGCAGCTTAATTGGTTCACTCAACTATGGCTACACCTTC. Protein: CASSLIGSLNYGYTF. Complete variable domain (other parts from reference TRBV7-2 and TRBJ1-2): GAGVSQSPSNKVTEKGKDVELRCDPISGHTALYWYRQSLGQGLEFLIYFQGNSAPDKSGLPSDRFSAERTGGSVSTLTIQRTQQEDSAVYLCASSLIGSLNYGYTFGSGTRLTVV.